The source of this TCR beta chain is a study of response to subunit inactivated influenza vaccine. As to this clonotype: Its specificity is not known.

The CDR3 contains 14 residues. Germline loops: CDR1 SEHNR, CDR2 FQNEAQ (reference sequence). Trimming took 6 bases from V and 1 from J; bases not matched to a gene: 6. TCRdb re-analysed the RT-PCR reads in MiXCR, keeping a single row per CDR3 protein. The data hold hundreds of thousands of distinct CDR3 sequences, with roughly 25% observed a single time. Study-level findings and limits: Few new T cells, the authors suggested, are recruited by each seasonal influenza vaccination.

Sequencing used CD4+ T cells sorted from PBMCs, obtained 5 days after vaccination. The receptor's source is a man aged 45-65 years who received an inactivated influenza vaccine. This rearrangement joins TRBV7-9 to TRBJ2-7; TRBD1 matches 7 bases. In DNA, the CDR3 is TGTGCCAGCAGTAAACAGGGGTCTTCCTACGAGCAGTACTTC. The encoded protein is CASSKQGSSYEQYF.